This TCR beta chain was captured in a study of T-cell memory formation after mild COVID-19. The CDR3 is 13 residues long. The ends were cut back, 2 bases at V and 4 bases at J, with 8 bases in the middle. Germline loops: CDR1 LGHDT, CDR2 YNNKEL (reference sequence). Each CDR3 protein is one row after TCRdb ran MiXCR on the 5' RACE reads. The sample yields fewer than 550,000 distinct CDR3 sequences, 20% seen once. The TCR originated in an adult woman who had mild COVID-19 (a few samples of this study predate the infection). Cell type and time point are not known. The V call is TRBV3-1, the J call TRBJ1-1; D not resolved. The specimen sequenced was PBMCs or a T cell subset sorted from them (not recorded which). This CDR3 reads CASSQIGRTEAFF. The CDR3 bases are TGTGCCAGCAGCCAAATCGGACGCACTGAAGCTTTCTTT.